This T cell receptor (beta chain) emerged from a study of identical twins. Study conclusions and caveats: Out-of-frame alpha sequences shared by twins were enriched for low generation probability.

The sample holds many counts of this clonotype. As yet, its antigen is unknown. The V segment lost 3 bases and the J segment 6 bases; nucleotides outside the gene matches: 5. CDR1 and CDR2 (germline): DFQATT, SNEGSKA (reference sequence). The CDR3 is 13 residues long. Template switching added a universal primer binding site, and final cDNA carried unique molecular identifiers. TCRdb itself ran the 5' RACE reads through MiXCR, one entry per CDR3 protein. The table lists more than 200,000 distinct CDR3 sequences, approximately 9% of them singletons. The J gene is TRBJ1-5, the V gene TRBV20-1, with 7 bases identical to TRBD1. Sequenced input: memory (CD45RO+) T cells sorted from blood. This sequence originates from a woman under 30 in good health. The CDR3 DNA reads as TGCAGTGCTAGTCATCGGGACAGTCAGCCCCAGCATTTT. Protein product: CSASHRDSQPQHF.